The 27 T cell receptor beta chains reported below all come from one sample, sequenced in a study of radiotherapy plus CTLA-4 blockade in lung cancer. Some clones are missing from TCRdb's copy, which holds only in-frame ones; the method was immunoSEQ multiplex PCR. The sample holds around 90,000 clones, approximately 83% seen once. The input for sequencing was peripheral blood, taken from a patient treated with radiotherapy plus ipilimumab. Receptors were obtained from a human donor with non-small cell lung cancer that progressed on radiotherapy plus ipilimumab.

The chain links TRBV6-1 to TRBJ2-1, with 7 nucleotides matching TRBD1. Trimming cost V 6 bases and J 3 bases; bases outside gene matches: 2. The CDR3 is 13 residues long. CDR1 and CDR2 (germline): MNHNS, SASEGT. CDR3 sequence reads: CASRRDSYNEQFF. The CDR3 DNA reads TGTGCCAGCAGGAGGGACAGCTACAATGAGCAGTTCTTC.

The chain recombines TRBV5-1 with TRBJ1-1; a weak D match, TRBD1 (5 bases). Germline V CDR1 and CDR2: SGHRS, YFSETQ. The CDR3 covers 20 residues. Trimming left V 0 bases short and J 0 bases short, with 24 bases between. CDR3 sequence (DNA): TGCGCCAGCAGCTTGGGCCGTAGTTCGAGGGGCCCTCTGATGAACACTGAAGCTTTCTTT. This encodes CASSLGRSSRGPLMNTEAFF.

The J gene is TRBJ1-4, the V gene TRBV9, with a weak D call TRBD1 (5 bases). This CDR3 spans 15 amino acids. Trimming stripped 3 bases from V and 7 bases from J, with 16 bases between. The germline CDR1 and CDR2 sequences are SGDLS and YYNGEE. DNA of the CDR3: TGTGCCAGCAGCGACTCGGGATCGAGGGGTGAAAAACTGTTTTTT. Its protein product is CASSDSGSRGEKLFF.

The chain is built from TRBV9 and TRBJ2-7; 14 nucleotides align to TRBD2. The CDR3 length is 15 residues. Germline assignment: CDR1 SGDLS and CDR2 YYNGEE. The V segment lost 3 bases and the J segment 6 bases; nucleotides outside the gene matches: 5. For the CDR3, the DNA is TGTGCCAGCAGCGCTACCGGGACTAGCGGGAGCGAGCAGTACTTC. It encodes CASSATGTSGSEQYF.

As to this clone: Compared with germline, one end of the junction differs, possibly owing to a read error. The chain links TRBV7-9 to TRBJ2-3; no firm D call. CDR1 is SEHNR and CDR2 is FQNEAQ in the germline V gene (reference sequence). The CDR3 has 10 amino acids. CDR3 nucleotide sequence: TGTGCCAGCAGCTTTCCGCCAGGACCTTTT. Translation gives CASSFPPGPF.

This chain uses TRBV7-9 with TRBJ2-1; 12 bases are a match to TRBD1. The germline gives CDR1 SEHNR, CDR2 FQNEAQ (reference sequence). The CDR3 has 14 residues. J was trimmed by 10 bases and V by 7 bases; bases with no gene match: 8. The CDR3 loop is CASKRDRGLWEQFF. In DNA, the CDR3 is TGTGCCAGCAAGAGGGACAGGGGGCTCTGGGAGCAGTTCTTC. Using reference TRBV7-9 and TRBJ2-1 for the parts outside the CDR3, the full variable domain is DTGVSQNPRHKITKRGQNVTFRCDPISEHNRLYWYRQTLGQGPEFLTYFQNEAQLEKSRLLSDRFSAERPKGSFSTLEIQRTEQGDSAMYLCASKRDRGLWEQFFGPGTRLTVL.

On this clone: Germline is not matched at one junction end, which may reflect a read error. This chain connects TRBV7-7 to TRBJ2-3, with D tentatively TRBD2 (6 bases). The CDR3 extends over 13 amino acids. The germline gives CDR1 SSHAT, CDR2 FNYEAQ (reference sequence). The CDR3 nucleotides read TGTGCTAGCAGCTCCCGTGGAGGGGATACGCAGTATTTT. Its translation is CASSSRGGDTQYF.

This clone was found once. The chain is built from TRBV7-6 and TRBJ1-2, with D unresolved. The V and J ends lost 4 bases and 8 bases respectively, with 17 bases between them. This CDR3 spans 14 amino acids. Germline V CDR1 and CDR2: SGHVS, FNYEAQ. CDR3 coding DNA: TGTGCCAGCAGCTACGGCACCCCGGGAGGGGGCTACACCTTC. This codes for CASSYGTPGGGYTF.

As DNA, the CDR3 is TGTGCCAGCTCACCCATAACGGGGGACTATGGCTACACCTTC. This codes for CASSPITGDYGYTF. The rearrangement links TRBV18 to TRBJ1-2; D perhaps matches TRBD1 (5 bases). CDR3 length equals 14 residues. Germline assignment: CDR1 KGHSH and CDR2 LQKENI. Trimming took 3 bases from V and 3 from J, leaving 11 bases between them.

The chain recombines TRBV20-1 with TRBJ1-2; D not resolved. This CDR3 comprises 10 residues. Germline V gene lookup returns CDR1 DFQATT and CDR2 SNEGSKA (reference sequence). Here the CDR3 DNA reads TGCACCATTAGGGCCTATGGCTACACCTTC. This codes for CTIRAYGYTF.

This chain joins TRBV2 and TRBJ1-5, with D uncertain. V dropped 0 bases and J dropped 3 bases, with 9 bases sitting between them. The CDR3 length is 15 residues. Germline V gives CDR1 SNHLY, CDR2 FYNNEI. The CDR3 spells CASSEALALNQPQHF. DNA of the CDR3: TGTGCCAGCAGTGAAGCCCTAGCCCTCAATCAGCCCCAGCATTTT.

As DNA, the CDR3 is TGTGCCAGCAGCGTAGTTAGCGGGAGCACCTCTAGCACAGATACGCAGTATTTT. This translates into CASSVVSGSTSSTDTQYF. The genes are TRBV9 and TRBJ2-3; 9 bases are a match to TRBD2. CDR1 is SGDLS and CDR2 is YYNGEE in the germline V gene. The CDR3 is made up of 18 amino acids. V shed 0 bases, J shed 0 bases, and the junction held 8 bases outside the gene matches.

This clone has only a few counts. This chain links TRBV5-1 with TRBJ2-3; TRBD1 matches 7 bases. The J segment lost 3 bases and the V segment lost 5 bases, leaving 6 bases of the junction unmatched. The germline V gene encodes CDR1 SGHRS and CDR2 YFSETQ. The CDR3 extends over 14 amino acids. CDR3 sequence: CASSPGQQTDTQYF. The CDR3 nucleotides read TGCGCCAGCAGTCCGGGACAGCAAACAGATACGCAGTATTTT.

The chain carries TRBV7-2 and TRBJ2-1; 7 nucleotides align to TRBD2. CDR1 is SGHTA and CDR2 is FQGNSA in the germline V gene. V gave up 3 bases and J gave up 7 bases; unmatched junction bases: 6. This CDR3 is built from 14 residues. CDR3 sequence: CASSFLSGENEQFF. The CDR3 DNA follows: TGTGCCAGCAGCTTCCTGAGCGGGGAGAATGAGCAGTTCTTC.

The chain uses TRBV27 and TRBJ1-4, with TRBD1 identical over 8 bases. There are 15 residues in the CDR3. CDR1 and CDR2 from the germline V gene are MNHEY and SMNVEV (reference sequence). With V trimmed by 5 bases and J by 7 bases, 9 bases remained unmatched. CDR3 protein: CASSTRTGYIEKLFF. CDR3 bases: TGTGCCAGCAGTACCCGGACAGGGTATATTGAAAAACTGTTTTTT. Complete variable domain (other parts from reference TRBV27 and TRBJ1-4): EAQVTQNPRYLITVTGKKLTVTCSQNMNHEYMSWYRQDPGLGLRQIYYSMNVEVTDKGDVPEGYKVSRKEKRNFPLILESPSPNQTSLYFCASSTRTGYIEKLFFGSGTQLSVL.

Only one count was recorded for this clone. The rearrangement joins TRBV27 to TRBJ1-6, with D possibly TRBD1 on 5 matching bases. V shed 6 bases and J shed 7 bases, with 13 bases lying between them. The germline CDR1 and CDR2 sequences are MNHEY and SMNVEV (reference sequence). The CDR3 is made up of 14 amino acids. This CDR3 reads CASRQGQGNSPLHF. The CDR3 bases are TGTGCCAGCAGACAAGGCCAGGGCAATTCACCCCTCCACTTT.

This clone was found once. The chain has TRBV2 and TRBJ2-1; TRBD2 matches 11 bases. Germline-derived CDR1 and CDR2 are SNHLY and FYNNEI. J was trimmed by 2 bases and V by 5 bases; bases with no gene match: 5. This CDR3 is built from 16 residues. The CDR3 sequence is CASSSQLAGAYNEQFF. The CDR3 DNA reads as TGTGCCAGCAGTTCTCAACTAGCGGGAGCCTACAATGAGCAGTTCTTC. The full variable domain, its missing parts supplied by reference TRBV2 and TRBJ2-1, is EPEVTQTPSHQVTQMGQEVILRCVPISNHLYFYWYRQILGQKVEFLVSFYNNEISEKSEIFDDQFSVERPDGSNFTLKIRSTKLEDSAMYFCASSSQLAGAYNEQFFGPGTRLTVL.

CDR3 bases: TGCGCCAGCACGCCGGGACTAGGCCCTTCCTACGAGCAGTACTTC. This translates into CASTPGLGPSYEQYF. The gene calls are TRBV4-3 and TRBJ2-7; 8 nucleotides line up with TRBD2. CDR3 length equals 15 residues. Trimming at V came to 7 bases and at J to 1 base, leaving 9 bases not matched to a gene. Per germline, CDR1 LGHNA and CDR2 YSLEER.

This clone has just one count. The chain couples TRBV4-1 to TRBJ2-1; 12 bases are a match to TRBD2. The CDR3 loop spans 16 amino acids. Germline assignment: CDR1 MGHRA and CDR2 YSYEKL. The J segment lost 4 bases and the V segment lost 2 bases, leaving 3 bases of the junction unmatched. In nucleotides, the CDR3 is TGCGCCAGCAGCCAACCGACTAGCGGGAGATACAATGAGCAGTTCTTC. Protein product: CASSQPTSGRYNEQFF.

For this clone: Different DNA sequences within this sample yield the same CDR3. The gene calls are TRBV5-4 and TRBJ2-1; tentative D call: TRBD2 (5 bases). The CDR3 totals 12 residues. In germline, CDR1 is SGHNT, CDR2 YYREEE (reference sequence). V gave up 0 bases and J gave up 7 bases, with 5 bases separating them. CDR3 DNA: TGTGCCAGCAGCTTGGGAGGGAATGAGCAGTTCTTC. It encodes CASSLGGNEQFF.

The V and J genes are TRBV11-2 and TRBJ2-7, with 8 bases lining up with TRBD2. The CDR3 is 16 amino acids. With 1 base clipped from V and 7 bases from J, the junction kept 12 bases outside the gene matches. Looked up from germline, CDR1 is SGHAT and CDR2 is FQNNGV. CDR3 coding DNA: TGTGCCAGCAGCTTAGGACTAGCGATTAGATCGCGGGAGCAGTACTTC. This encodes CASSLGLAIRSREQYF.

V is TRBV28 and J is TRBJ1-5; D gene unclear. Deletions cut 6 bases from V and 0 bases from J, with 9 bases between. In germline, CDR1 is MDHEN, CDR2 SYDVKM. The CDR3 has 14 amino acids. Here the CDR3 DNA reads TGTGCCAGCAGGAGGGAATCTAGCAATCAGCCCCAGCATTTT. It yields the protein CASRRESSNQPQHF.

The rearrangement uses TRBV5-4 and TRBJ1-1; D may be TRBD1 (5 bases). Germline V gives CDR1 SGHNT, CDR2 YYREEE (reference sequence). The CDR3 has 14 residues. Trimming shortened V by 0 bases and J by 1 base, and 7 bases separated the two germline ends. CDR3 DNA: TGTGCCAGCAGCTTGGGAGACAGGAACACTGAAGCTTTCTTT. Its translation is CASSLGDRNTEAFF.

The chain has TRBV5-1 and TRBJ2-1, with TRBD2 matching 10 bases. Per the germline V gene, CDR1 is SGHRS and CDR2 is YFSETQ. The J segment lost 4 bases and the V segment lost 1 base, leaving 2 bases of the junction unmatched. This CDR3 is built from 15 residues. The CDR3 DNA reads as TGCGCCAGCAGCTTGACTAGCGGGATTTACAATGAGCAGTTCTTC. Protein product: CASSLTSGIYNEQFF.

As to this clone: Other DNA sequences in this specimen translate into the identical CDR3. V usage is TRBV27 and J usage is TRBJ2-5; D gene unclear. CDR3 length: 13 residues. In germline, CDR1 is MNHEY, CDR2 SMNVEV (reference sequence). Trimming pared 1 base from V and 5 bases from J, leaving 8 bases between. The CDR3 region has the DNA TGTGCCAGCAGTTTATTCCGCCAGGAGACCCAGTACTTC. Its protein product is CASSLFRQETQYF.

The chain employs TRBV27 and TRBJ2-7, with D tentatively TRBD1 (6 bases). Germline values: CDR1 MNHEY, CDR2 SMNVEV (reference sequence). Trimming removed 0 bases at V and 3 bases at J, with 9 bases between. The CDR3 is 14 amino acids. The CDR3 nucleotides read TGTGCCAGCAGTTTATCCACAGGGATCTACGAGCAGTACTTC. Translation gives CASSLSTGIYEQYF.

The gene calls are TRBV5-3 and TRBJ1-5, with 9 bases lining up with TRBD1. TRBV5-3 is filed as an ORF, its function uncertain. The CDR3 length is 16 residues. J lost 4 bases, V lost 4 bases, and 9 bases had no gene match. This chain's CDR3 is CARSRLGQGLNQPQHF. The CDR3 DNA sequence: TGTGCCAGAAGCCGCTTGGGACAGGGACTAAATCAGCCCCAGCATTTT.